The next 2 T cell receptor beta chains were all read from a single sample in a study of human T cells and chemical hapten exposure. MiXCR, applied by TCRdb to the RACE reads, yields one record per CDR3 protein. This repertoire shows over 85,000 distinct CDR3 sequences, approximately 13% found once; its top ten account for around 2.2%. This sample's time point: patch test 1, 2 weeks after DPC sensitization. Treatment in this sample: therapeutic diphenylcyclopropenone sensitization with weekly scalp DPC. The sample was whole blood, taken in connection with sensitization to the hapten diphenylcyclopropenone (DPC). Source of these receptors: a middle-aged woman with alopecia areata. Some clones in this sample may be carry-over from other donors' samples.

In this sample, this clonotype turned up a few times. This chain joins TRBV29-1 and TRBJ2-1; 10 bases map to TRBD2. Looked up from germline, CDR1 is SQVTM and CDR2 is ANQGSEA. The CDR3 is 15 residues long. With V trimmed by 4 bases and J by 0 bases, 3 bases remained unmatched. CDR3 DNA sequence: TGCAGCGTTGTTATAGCGGGAGGCTCCTACAATGAGCAGTTCTTC. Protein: CSVVIAGGSYNEQFF.

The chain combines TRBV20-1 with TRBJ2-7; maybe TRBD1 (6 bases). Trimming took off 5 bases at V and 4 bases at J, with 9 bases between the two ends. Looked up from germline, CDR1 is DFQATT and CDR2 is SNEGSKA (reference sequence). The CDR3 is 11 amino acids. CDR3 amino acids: CSAFRGYEQYF. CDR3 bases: TGCAGTGCTTTCAGGGGATACGAGCAGTACTTC.